Listed below are T cell receptor beta chains from one sample, sequenced in a study of blood T cell repertoires in COVID-19. Profiling relied on immunoSEQ multiplex PCR, and the TCRdb table lists in-frame clones only, not all of them. The data contain 20,000 to 25,000 clones, approximately 90% of them singletons. Sequencing was carried out using peripheral blood. The receptors were gathered from a man between 65 and 85 years old with acute or convalescent COVID-19. Each CDR3 is given with its conserved first and last residue. D genes are given only for firm matches. Clone size is stated in some rows and not others, as once, few, many or a class when expanded.

V	size	D	J	CDR3	DNA
TRBV29-1	-	TRBD1	TRBJ2-7	CSVLRDRNYEQYF	TGCAGCGTTTTGAGGGACAGGAACTACGAGCAGTACTTC
TRBV4-2	-	-	TRBJ2-6	CASSQDEAAGANVLTF	TGTGCCAGCAGCCAAGACGAGGCAGCTGGGGCCAACGTCCTGACTTTC
TRBV28	-	TRBD2	TRBJ2-1	CASTPGGSSYNEQFF	TGTGCCAGCACCCCTGGCGGGAGCTCCTACAATGAGCAGTTCTTC
TRBV5-4	-	TRBD1	TRBJ1-1	CASSDRGRDTEAFF	TGTGCCAGCAGCGACAGGGGGAGGGACACTGAAGCTTTCTTT
TRBV5-1	-	-	TRBJ1-1	CASSLALGGAGAFF	TGCGCCAGCAGCTTGGCACTTGGGGGGGCTGGAGCTTTCTTT
TRBV2	once	TRBD2	TRBJ2-2	CASSGLAGAGELFF	TGTGCCAGCAGCGGACTAGCGGGAGCCGGGGAGCTGTTTTTT
TRBV5-4	-	-	TRBJ2-1	CASSLNYYSNYEQFF	TGTGCCAGCAGCTTAAATTACTATTCTAACTATGAGCAGTTCTTC
TRBV5-1	-	TRBD1	TRBJ2-2	CASSSGGQGFAGELFF	TGCGCCAGCAGCTCGGGGGGACAGGGTTTTGCCGGGGAGCTGTTTTTT
TRBV29-1	-	TRBD1	TRBJ1-1	CSDRQGPPFNTEAFF	TGCAGCGATCGACAGGGGCCCCCTTTCAACACTGAAGCTTTCTTT
TRBV5-1	-	TRBD2	TRBJ2-7	CASSLEIAGTYEQYF	TGCGCCAGCAGCTTGGAAATAGCGGGAACCTACGAGCAGTACTTC
TRBV28	-	TRBD1	TRBJ1-1	CASSLVTGTGGNTEAFF	TGTGCCAGCAGTCTCGTAACCGGGACAGGGGGAAACACTGAAGCTTTCTTT
TRBV6-2/TRBV6-3	-	-	TRBJ2-3	CASSYVLAQIPRTDTQYF	TGTGCCAGCAGTTATGTGCTAGCTCAAATCCCTCGCACAGATACGCAGTATTTT
TRBV28	-	-	TRBJ2-1	CASSLQGGSYNEQFF	TGTGCCAGCAGTTTACAGGGGGGATCCTACAATGAGCAGTTCTTC
TRBV28	-	-	TRBJ1-2	CASEGVRNNYGYTF	TGTGCCAGCGAAGGGGTCAGGAATAACTATGGCTACACCTTC
TRBV2	-	TRBD2	TRBJ2-5	CASSAIAGAETQYF	TGTGCCAGCAGTGCAATAGCGGGAGCGGAGACCCAGTACTTC
TRBV27	-	TRBD1	TRBJ2-7	CASRRTGVYYEQYF	TGTGCCAGCAGGCGGACAGGCGTTTACTACGAGCAGTACTTC
TRBV6-6	-	TRBD1	TRBJ1-3	CASSSQGTPIYF	TGTGCCAGCAGTTCACAGGGGACTCCTATATATTTT
TRBV19	-	TRBD1	TRBJ1-1	CASSIVGTGVGNTEAFF	TGTGCCAGTAGTATAGTGGGGACAGGGGTTGGAAACACTGAAGCTTTCTTT
TRBV7-8	once	-	TRBJ2-3	CASSPRTVVADTQYF	TGTGCCAGCAGCCCGAGGACAGTCGTGGCAGATACGCAGTATTTT
TRBV30	-	-	TRBJ1-1	CAWGRTYGTEAFF	TGTGCCTGGGGTCGGACTTACGGCACTGAAGCTTTCTTT
TRBV7-9	-	-	TRBJ2-2	CASSPRRPGTGELFF	TGTGCCAGCAGCCCCCGGAGGCCAGGCACCGGGGAGCTGTTTTTT
TRBV6-5	once	-	TRBJ2-7	CASARVSYEQYF	TGTGCCAGCGCCAGGGTTAGCTACGAGCAGTACTTC
TRBV12-3/TRBV12-4	-	-	TRBJ1-1	CASTEHGGTEAFF	TGTGCCAGCACAGAACACGGGGGCACTGAAGCTTTCTTT
TRBV6-6	-	-	TRBJ1-2	CASSYLGRGNYGYTF	TGTGCCAGCAGTTACCTCGGGAGGGGTAACTATGGCTACACCTTC
TRBV7-2	-	-	TRBJ2-7	CASSLARHEQYF	TGTGCCAGCAGCTTAGCGAGGCACGAGCAGTACTTC
TRBV11-2	-	-	TRBJ1-2	CASSLGGPYTF	TGTGCCAGCAGCTTGGGGGGACCCTACACCTTC
TRBV7-8	-	-	TRBJ2-1	CASSLTAGSSYNEQFF	TGTGCCAGCAGCTTAACGGCGGGGAGCTCCTACAATGAGCAGTTCTTC
TRBV6-6	once	TRBD2	TRBJ2-7	CASSYSASGYSYEQYF	TGTGCCAGCAGTTACTCGGCTAGCGGGTACTCCTACGAGCAGTACTTC
TRBV19	-	-	TRBJ2-2	CASSNQGNTGELFF	TGTGCCAGTAGTAACCAGGGAAACACCGGGGAGCTGTTTTTT
TRBV6-1	-	-	TRBJ2-3	CASSELAATDTQYF	TGTGCCAGCAGTGAATTAGCGGCCACAGATACGCAGTATTTT
TRBV7-2	-	-	TRBJ1-3	CASSLVRGSGNTIYF	TGTGCCAGCAGCTTAGTTCGGGGCTCTGGAAACACCATATATTTT
TRBV7-3	-	TRBD2	TRBJ2-1	CASSSGLAGANEQFF	TGTGCCAGCAGCTCCGGACTAGCGGGAGCCAATGAGCAGTTCTTC
TRBV11-2	few	-	TRBJ2-1	CASSPLIEQFF	TGTGCCAGCAGCCCACTCATTGAGCAGTTCTTC
TRBV5-1	-	TRBD2	TRBJ2-1	CASSLGGTSADNEQFF	TGCGCCAGCAGCTTGGGTGGGACTAGCGCTGACAATGAGCAGTTCTTC
TRBV3-1/TRBV3-2	-	-	TRBJ1-2	CASSQDRRGSSF	TGTGCCAGCAGCCAAGATCGCAGGGGATCTTCCTTC
TRBV5-1	-	TRBD1	TRBJ2-5	CASSWNTRTGDEETQYF	TGCGCCAGCAGCTGGAATACTAGGACAGGGGATGAGGAGACCCAGTACTTC
TRBV5-1	once	TRBD1	TRBJ1-2	CASSDGQAPGYTF	TGCGCCAGCAGCGACGGACAGGCCCCTGGCTACACCTTC
TRBV9	-	TRBD2	TRBJ2-3	CASTTLAGTDTQYF	TGTGCCAGCACCACACTAGCGGGAACAGATACGCAGTATTTT
TRBV3-1/TRBV3-2	-	TRBD2	TRBJ2-7	CASSLGLPYEQYF	TGTGCCAGCAGCTTGGGACTACCCTACGAGCAGTACTTC
TRBV14	-	-	TRBJ2-3	CASSQDGMAGTRHTQYF	TGTGCCAGCAGCCAAGACGGAATGGCGGGGACCCGCCATACGCAGTATTTT
TRBV2	-	-	TRBJ1-1	CASSERGMNTEAFF	TGTGCCAGCAGTGAACGAGGAATGAACACTGAAGCTTTCTTT
TRBV7-9	-	TRBD1	TRBJ2-3	CASSFNPGQGETDTQYF	TGTGCCAGCAGCTTTAACCCGGGACAGGGGGAGACAGATACGCAGTATTTT
TRBV28	-	TRBD1	TRBJ1-2	CASSPTTGRNFYGYTF	TGTGCCAGCAGTCCCACGACAGGGAGGAATTTCTATGGCTACACCTTC
TRBV4-1	-	TRBD1	TRBJ1-5	CASSSAPDRDPQPQHF	TGTGCCAGCTCATCCGCCCCTGACAGGGACCCTCAGCCCCAGCATTTT
TRBV3-1/TRBV3-2	-	-	TRBJ2-5	CASSRGTPNLQETQYF	TGTGCCAGCAGCCGCGGGACTCCTAATCTCCAAGAGACCCAGTACTTC